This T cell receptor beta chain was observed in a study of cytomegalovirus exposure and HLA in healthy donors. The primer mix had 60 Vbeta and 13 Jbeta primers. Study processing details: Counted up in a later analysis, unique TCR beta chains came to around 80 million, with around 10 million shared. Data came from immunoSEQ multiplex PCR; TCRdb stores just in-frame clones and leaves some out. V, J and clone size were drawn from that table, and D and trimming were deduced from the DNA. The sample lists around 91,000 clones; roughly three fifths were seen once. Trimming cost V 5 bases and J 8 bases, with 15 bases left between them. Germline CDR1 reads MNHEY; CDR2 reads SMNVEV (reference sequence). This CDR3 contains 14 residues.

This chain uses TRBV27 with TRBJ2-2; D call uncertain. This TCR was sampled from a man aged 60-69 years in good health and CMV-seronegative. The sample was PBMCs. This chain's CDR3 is CASSLYLSLGELFF. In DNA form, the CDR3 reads TGTGCCAGCAGTCTCTACCTAAGTCTAGGGGAGCTGTTTTTT.